The 21 T cell receptor beta chains reported below all come from one sample, sequenced in a study of CD8+CD57+ T cells in acquired aplastic anemia. Profiles of TCR beta VDJ and CDR3 were generated from a genomic DNA template. TCRdb called the reads again in MiXCR, with one record for every CDR3 protein. The sample lists approximately 220,000 distinct CDR3 sequences, over 40% occurring once. It was patients with CD8+CD57+ cell expansion by flow cytometry who were chosen for sequencing. The sequenced sample was sorted CD4+, CD8+, or CD8+CD57+ T cells (not recorded which) from PBMCs. The origin of the receptors is a human donor with aplastic anemia.

The rearrangement links TRBV29-1 to TRBJ2-7, with 9 bases fitting TRBD1. This CDR3 contains 12 residues. Germline loops: CDR1 SQVTM, CDR2 ANQGSEA. The V segment lost 7 bases and the J segment 1 base; nucleotides outside the gene matches: 2. The CDR3 region has the DNA TGCAGCGCGGGGACAGGGTCCTACGAGCAGTACTTC. Its translation: CSAGTGSYEQYF.

This clonotype was observed many times. The rearrangement links TRBV7-3 to TRBJ2-6; TRBD1 matches 10 bases. V shed 4 bases, J shed 1 base, and the junction held 4 bases outside the gene matches. Germline V gene data show CDR1 as SGHTA and CDR2 as FQGTGA. The CDR3 covers 17 residues. CDR3 protein: CASSSRDRGSGANVLTF. Written as DNA, the CDR3 is TGTGCCAGCAGCTCTCGGGACAGGGGATCTGGGGCCAACGTCCTGACTTTC.

The chain combines TRBV25-1 with TRBJ1-2; TRBD1 might be the D (5 bases). Germline V CDR1 and CDR2: MGHDK, SYGVNS. The V end lost 4 bases, the J end lost 4 bases, and 7 bases lay between the germline ends. The CDR3 has 12 residues. The CDR3 protein is CASSGTTYGYTF. CDR3 bases: TGTGCCAGCAGTGGGACAACCTATGGCTACACCTTC.

The table lists this clonotype with a count of one. The chain joins TRBV2 to TRBJ1-1; possible D gene TRBD1, 5 bases. This CDR3 is 13 amino acids long. Germline V gene lookup returns CDR1 SNHLY and CDR2 FYNNEI. V was trimmed by 3 bases and J by 4 bases, leaving 9 bases between them. The CDR3 spells CASSDRALTEAFF. As DNA, the CDR3 is TGTGCCAGCAGTGACAGGGCACTCACTGAAGCTTTCTTT.

The chain uses TRBV7-9 and TRBJ2-5; 12 nucleotides line up with TRBD2. The CDR3 loop spans 16 amino acids. J lost 11 bases, V lost 5 bases, and 15 bases had no gene match. Germline V CDR1 and CDR2: SEHNR, FQNEAQ (reference sequence). The DNA of the CDR3 is TGTGCCAGCAGCGTACTAGCGGGGGGCCTCCCTGATACGCAGTACTTC. Its translation: CASSVLAGGLPDTQYF.

This sequence joins TRBV7-8 and TRBJ2-1; 8 positions agree with TRBD2. CDR3 length: 14 amino acids. Looked up from germline, CDR1 is SGHVS and CDR2 is FQNEAQ. Losses at the gene ends were 5 bases for V and 13 bases for J; bases not matched to a gene: 13. The chain's CDR3 is CASSPLGGAGTQFF. DNA for the CDR3: TGTGCCAGCAGCCCGCTCGGGGGGGCAGGGACCCAGTTCTTC.

This clonotype has at least ten counts. This rearrangement joins TRBV9 to TRBJ1-3; TRBD1 is a possible D gene (6 bases). Trimming took off 0 bases at V and 1 base at J, with 17 bases between the two ends. In germline, CDR1 is SGDLS, CDR2 YYNGEE. The CDR3 is made up of 18 amino acids. CDR3 in DNA: TGTGCCAGCAGCGTAGAGGGGGTGGGCCCAACTTCTGGAAACACCATATATTTT. This translates into CASSVEGVGPTSGNTIYF.

In this sample, this clonotype turned up many times. This chain connects TRBV19 to TRBJ2-5, with TRBD1 matching 7 bases. From germline, CDR1 is LNHDA and CDR2 SQIVND (reference sequence). V shed 6 bases, J shed 4 bases, and the junction held 11 bases outside the gene matches. The CDR3 runs to 15 residues. The CDR3 DNA is TGTGCCAGTAGGACAGGGAAACAAAAGGGAGAGACCCAGTACTTC. It translates to CASRTGKQKGETQYF.

This clonotype was seen many times. J is TRBJ1-5 and V is TRBV7-8, with D maybe TRBD1 (6 bases). Germline CDR1 and CDR2: SGHVS and FQNEAQ. Trimming left V 5 bases short and J 0 bases short, with 11 bases between. This CDR3 region has 15 residues. The CDR3 region has the DNA TGTGCCAGCAGCCCAAGGGGGGGTAGCAATCAGCCCCAGCATTTT. Residues: CASSPRGGSNQPQHF.

The rearrangement links TRBV15 to TRBJ2-7; unclear D gene. Between the trimmed V and J ends, which lost 0 bases and 5 bases, there was a span of 14 bases. The CDR3 is 15 amino acids. The germline V gene encodes CDR1 LNHNV and CDR2 YYDKDF (reference sequence). This CDR3 is CATSRDLPLRNEQYF. For the CDR3, the DNA is TGTGCCACCAGCAGAGATTTGCCCCTTAGGAACGAGCAGTACTTC.

Turning to this clonotype: A much larger clone sits a single nucleotide away, making a read error possible. The chain couples TRBV12-3 or TRBV12-4 to TRBJ2-3; no definite D call. There are 13 residues in the CDR3. The V end lost 6 bases, the J end lost 2 bases, and 9 bases lay between the germline ends. The CDR3 here is CASRSRITDTQYF. The CDR3 region has the DNA TGTGCCAGCAGGTCGAGAATCACAGATACGCAGTATTTT.

This clonotype was seen a handful of times. The chain employs TRBV2 and TRBJ1-2; 7 bases are shared with TRBD1. Losses at the gene ends were 5 bases for V and 10 bases for J; bases not matched to a gene: 10. Germline V gives CDR1 SNHLY, CDR2 FYNNEI. The CDR3 has 13 residues. For the CDR3, the DNA is TGTGCCAGCAGTTCACACGGGACAGCCCTCTACACCTTC. It encodes CASSSHGTALYTF.

With respect to this clonotype: At one end the junction does not follow the germline gene, possibly because of a read error. J is TRBJ2-7 and V is TRBV19; D perhaps matches TRBD1 (8 bases). This CDR3 has 13 amino acids. Germline CDR1 is LNHDA and CDR2 is SQIVND (reference sequence). The CDR3 loop is CASSQQGDYEQHF. CDR3 DNA: TGTGCCAGTAGTCAACAGGGGGACTACGAGCAGCACTTC.

This clonotype was seen a few times. This could be a read error, since a much larger clone is one nucleotide away. The rearrangement joins TRBV12-3 or TRBV12-4 to TRBJ2-7; unclear D gene. The length of the CDR3 is 13 residues. CDR3 in DNA: TGTGCCAGCAGTTTAGGGGCGAAGTCCCGTATGGACTTC. The encoded protein is CASSLGAKSRMDF.

There are many counts of this clonotype. The chain recombines TRBV7-8 with TRBJ1-6; D is unclear. Germline V gene sequence: CDR1 SGHVS, CDR2 FQNEAQ. CDR3 length: 14 amino acids. The germline V and J ends were trimmed by 2 bases and 8 bases, with 10 bases remaining between them. CDR3 sequence: CASSLRAGDSPLHF. CDR3 nucleotide sequence: TGTGCCAGCAGCTTACGGGCCGGGGATTCACCCCTCCACTTT.

The chain is built from TRBV7-9 and TRBJ1-6; unclear D gene. In germline, CDR1 is SEHNR, CDR2 FQNEAQ (reference sequence). CDR3 size: 13 residues. V gave up 2 bases and J gave up 7 bases, with 6 bases separating them. CDR3 coding DNA: TGTGCCAGCAGCTTAACGGGGAATTCACCCCTCCACTTT. It yields the protein CASSLTGNSPLHF. Full variable domain (outside the CDR3, taken from reference TRBV7-9 and TRBJ1-6): DTGVSQNPRHKITKRGQNVTFRCDPISEHNRLYWYRQTLGQGPEFLTYFQNEAQLEKSRLLSDRFSAERPKGSFSTLEIQRTEQGDSAMYLCASSLTGNSPLHFGNGTRLTVT.

This clonotype was found a few times. The genes are TRBV5-1 and TRBJ2-7; D may match TRBD1 or TRBD2 (5 bases each). From germline, CDR1 is SGHRS and CDR2 YFSETQ. Trimming removed 0 bases from V and 2 bases from J, with 12 bases in between. The CDR3 length is 15 residues. The CDR3 region has the DNA TGCGCCAGCAGCTTGGGGGCCGGGGCGGCCTACGAGCAGTACTTC. This codes for CASSLGAGAAYEQYF.

This clonotype was detected only once. The chain joins TRBV7-3 to TRBJ2-7; D not certain. V was clipped by 8 bases and J by 6 bases, with 8 bases between them. CDR3 length equals 10 residues. CDR1 SGHTA and CDR2 FQGTGA come from the germline V gene. CDR3 protein: CASPRCEQYF. Here the CDR3 DNA reads TGTGCCAGCCCAAGGTGCGAGCAGTACTTC. The variable domain in full, completed from reference TRBV7-3 and TRBJ2-7, reads GAGVSQTPSNKVTEKGKYVELRCDPISGHTALYWYRQSLGQGPEFLIYFQGTGAADDSGLPNDRFFAVRPEGSVSTLKIQRTERGDSAVYLCASPRCEQYFGPGTRLTVT.

The chain has TRBV10-3 and TRBJ1-2; D is perhaps TRBD1 (6 bases). V lost 6 bases and J 4 bases, leaving 15 bases between the germline ends. The CDR3 has 14 amino acids. CDR1 ENHRY and CDR2 SYGVKD come from the germline V gene. As DNA, the CDR3 is TGTGCCATCAGCGACCAGGGGATATCCTATGGCTACACCTTC. Translating it yields CAISDQGISYGYTF.

This clonotype was found many times. The chain links TRBV15 to TRBJ2-7; D might be TRBD1 (6 bases). Germline CDR1 is LNHNV and CDR2 is YYDKDF (reference sequence). CDR3 length equals 15 residues. The V end lost 0 bases, the J end lost 3 bases, and 12 bases lay between the germline ends. CDR3 amino acids: CATSRDRDKVYEQYF. The CDR3 DNA is TGTGCCACCAGCAGAGATCGGGACAAAGTCTACGAGCAGTACTTC.

Comment on this clonotype: This may be a read error, as it is one base from a much larger clone. The chain couples TRBV11-2 to TRBJ1-2; D uncertain. V lost 4 bases and J lost 0, with 18 bases in between. The CDR3 has 17 amino acids. The germline V gene has CDR1 SGHAT and CDR2 FQNNGV. In nucleotides, the CDR3 is TGTGCCAGCAGCTCCCCCTCGGCGGCGGTAGCTAACTATGGCTACACCTTC. This codes for CASSSPSAAVANYGYTF.